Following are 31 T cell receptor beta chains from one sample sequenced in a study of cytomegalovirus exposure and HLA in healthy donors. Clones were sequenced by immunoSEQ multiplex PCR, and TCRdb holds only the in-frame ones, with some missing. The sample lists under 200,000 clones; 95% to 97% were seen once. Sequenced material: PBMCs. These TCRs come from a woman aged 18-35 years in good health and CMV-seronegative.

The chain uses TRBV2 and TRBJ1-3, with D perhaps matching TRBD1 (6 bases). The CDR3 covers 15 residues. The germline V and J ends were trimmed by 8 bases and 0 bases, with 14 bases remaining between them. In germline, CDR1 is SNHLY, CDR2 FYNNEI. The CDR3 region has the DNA TGTGCCAGCGGGGGGGGCCAGCACTCTGGAAACACCATATATTTT. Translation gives CASGGGQHSGNTIYF. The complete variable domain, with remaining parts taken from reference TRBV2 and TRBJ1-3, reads EPEVTQTPSHQVTQMGQEVILRCVPISNHLYFYWYRQILGQKVEFLVSFYNNEISEKSEIFDDQFSVERPDGSNFTLKIRSTKLEDSAMYFCASGGGQHSGNTIYFGEGSWLTVV.

CDR3 DNA sequence: TGTGCCAGCAGTAGGGGCTGGGGCGTTGATGAAAAACTGTTTTTT. Translation: CASSRGWGVDEKLFF. This rearrangement joins TRBV2 to TRBJ1-4; D perhaps matches TRBD1 (5 bases). Germline V CDR1 and CDR2: SNHLY, FYNNEI. The CDR3 extends over 15 amino acids. The ends were cut back, 5 bases at V and 6 bases at J, with 16 bases in the middle. The complete variable domain, with remaining parts taken from reference TRBV2 and TRBJ1-4, reads EPEVTQTPSHQVTQMGQEVILRCVPISNHLYFYWYRQILGQKVEFLVSFYNNEISEKSEIFDDQFSVERPDGSNFTLKIRSTKLEDSAMYFCASSRGWGVDEKLFFGSGTQLSVL.

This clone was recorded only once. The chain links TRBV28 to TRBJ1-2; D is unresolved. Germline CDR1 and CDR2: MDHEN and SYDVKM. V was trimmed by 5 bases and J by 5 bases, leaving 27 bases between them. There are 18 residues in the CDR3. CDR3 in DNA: TGTGCCAGCAGTGCTCCCTCGGGTGGAGGGTACTACGATTATGGCTACACCTTC. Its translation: CASSAPSGGGYYDYGYTF.

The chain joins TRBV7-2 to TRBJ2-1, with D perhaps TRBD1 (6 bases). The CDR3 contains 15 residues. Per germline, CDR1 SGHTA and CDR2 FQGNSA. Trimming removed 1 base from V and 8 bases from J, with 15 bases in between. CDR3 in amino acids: CASSLGFQGIHEQFF. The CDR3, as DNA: TGTGCCAGCAGCTTAGGATTTCAGGGGATTCATGAGCAGTTCTTC.

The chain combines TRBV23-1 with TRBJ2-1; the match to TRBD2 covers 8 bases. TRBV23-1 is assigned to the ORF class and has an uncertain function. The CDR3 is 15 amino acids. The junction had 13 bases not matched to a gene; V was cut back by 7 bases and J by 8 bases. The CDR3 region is CASNDPGGLNDEQFF. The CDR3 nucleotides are TGCGCCAGCAACGATCCGGGGGGGCTTAACGATGAGCAGTTCTTC.

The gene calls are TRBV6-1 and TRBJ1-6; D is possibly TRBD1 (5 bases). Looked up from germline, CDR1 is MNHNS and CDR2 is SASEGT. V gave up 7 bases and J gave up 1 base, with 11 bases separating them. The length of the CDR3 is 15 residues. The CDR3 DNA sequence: TGTGCCAGCATGGGGGAGGGGTCCTATAATTCACCCCTCCACTTT. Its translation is CASMGEGSYNSPLHF.

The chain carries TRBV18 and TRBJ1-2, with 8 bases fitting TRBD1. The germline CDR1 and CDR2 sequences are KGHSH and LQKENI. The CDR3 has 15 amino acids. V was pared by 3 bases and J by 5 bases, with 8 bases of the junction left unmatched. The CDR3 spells CASSPTGQGGYGYTF. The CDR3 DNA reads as TGTGCCAGCTCACCTACCGGACAGGGAGGGTATGGCTACACCTTC.

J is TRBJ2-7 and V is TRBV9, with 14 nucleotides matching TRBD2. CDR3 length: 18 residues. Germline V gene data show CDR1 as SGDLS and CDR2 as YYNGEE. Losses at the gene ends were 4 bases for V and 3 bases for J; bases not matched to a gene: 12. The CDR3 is CASSKGTSGGGTGYEQYF. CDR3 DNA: TGTGCCAGCAGCAAAGGGACTAGCGGGGGAGGGACGGGCTACGAGCAGTACTTC.

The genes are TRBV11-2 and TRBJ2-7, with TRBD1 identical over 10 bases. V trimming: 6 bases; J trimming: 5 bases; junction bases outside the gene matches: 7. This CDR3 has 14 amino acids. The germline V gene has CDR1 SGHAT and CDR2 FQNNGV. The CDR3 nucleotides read TGTGCCAGCAGATTGACAGGGGGCCTGGACGAGCAGTACTTC. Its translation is CASRLTGGLDEQYF. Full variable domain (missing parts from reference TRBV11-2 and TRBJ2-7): EAGVAQSPRYKIIEKRQSVAFWCNPISGHATLYWYQQILGQGPKLLIQFQNNGVVDDSQLPKDRFSAERLKGVDSTLKIQPAKLEDSAVYLCASRLTGGLDEQYFGPGTRLTVT.

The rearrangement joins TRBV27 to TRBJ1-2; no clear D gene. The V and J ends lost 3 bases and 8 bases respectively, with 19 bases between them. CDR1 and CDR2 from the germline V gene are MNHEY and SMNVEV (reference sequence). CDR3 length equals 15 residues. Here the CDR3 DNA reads TGTGCCAGCAGTTTCCGTGCGGGAGAGTTTGGGGGCTACACCTTC. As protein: CASSFRAGEFGGYTF.

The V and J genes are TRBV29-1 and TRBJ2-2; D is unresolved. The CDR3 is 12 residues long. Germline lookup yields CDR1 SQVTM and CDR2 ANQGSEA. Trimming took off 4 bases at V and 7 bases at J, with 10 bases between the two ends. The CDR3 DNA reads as TGCAGCGTTGGCAGGTCCGTCGGGGAGCTGTTTTTT. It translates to CSVGRSVGELFF.

The CDR3 sequence: CASSVGSGGQSEQYF. CDR3 nucleotides: TGTGCCAGCAGCGTAGGATCGGGGGGGCAAAGCGAGCAGTACTTC. This sequence joins TRBV9 and TRBJ2-7; 8 bases fit TRBD2. CDR1 and CDR2 (germline): SGDLS, YYNGEE. The CDR3 spans 15 residues. J was trimmed by 6 bases and V by 0 bases; bases with no gene match: 8.

CDR3 residues: CASSDRPQLDAGELFF. In DNA form, the CDR3 reads TGTGCCAGCAGTGACCGGCCCCAACTAGACGCCGGGGAGCTGTTTTTT. The gene calls are TRBV6-4 and TRBJ2-2, with a tentative D call TRBD2 (5 bases). Germline CDR1 MRHNA, CDR2 SNTAGT. The CDR3 sequence is 16 residues long. Between the trimmed V and J ends, which lost 2 bases and 6 bases, there was a span of 16 bases.

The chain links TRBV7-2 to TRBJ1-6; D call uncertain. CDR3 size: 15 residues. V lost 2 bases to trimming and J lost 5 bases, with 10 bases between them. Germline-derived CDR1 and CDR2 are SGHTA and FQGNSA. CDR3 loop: CASSLLGGHNSPLHF. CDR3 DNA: TGTGCCAGCAGCTTACTGGGAGGCCATAATTCACCCCTCCACTTT.

In DNA form, the CDR3 reads TGTGCCAGTAGTACGAGACAGGGCTACGAGCAGTACTTC. This translates into CASSTRQGYEQYF. The chain links TRBV19 to TRBJ2-7; 7 nucleotides line up with TRBD1. CDR1 is LNHDA, CDR2 SQIVND, per germline (reference sequence). The V segment lost 4 bases and the J segment 3 bases; nucleotides outside the gene matches: 3. This CDR3 has 13 residues.

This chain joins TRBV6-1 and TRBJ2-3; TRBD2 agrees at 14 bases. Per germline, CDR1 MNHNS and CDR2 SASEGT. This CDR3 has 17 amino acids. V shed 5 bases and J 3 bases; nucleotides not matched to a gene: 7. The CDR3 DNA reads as TGTGCCAGCAGTAAAGACGGGACTAGCGGGGGAACAGATACGCAGTATTTT. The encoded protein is CASSKDGTSGGTDTQYF.

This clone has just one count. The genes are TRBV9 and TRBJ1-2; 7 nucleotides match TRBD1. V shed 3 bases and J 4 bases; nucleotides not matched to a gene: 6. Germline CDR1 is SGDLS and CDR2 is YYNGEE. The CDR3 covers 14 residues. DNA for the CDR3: TGTGCCAGCAGCGCGGGACAGCCTATCTATGGCTACACCTTC. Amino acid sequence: CASSAGQPIYGYTF.

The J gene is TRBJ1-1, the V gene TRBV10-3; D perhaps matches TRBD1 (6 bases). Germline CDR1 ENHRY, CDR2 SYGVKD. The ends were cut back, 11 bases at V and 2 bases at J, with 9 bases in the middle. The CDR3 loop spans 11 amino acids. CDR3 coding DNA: TGTGCCGTACAGGGCAACACTGAAGCTTTCTTT. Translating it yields CAVQGNTEAFF.

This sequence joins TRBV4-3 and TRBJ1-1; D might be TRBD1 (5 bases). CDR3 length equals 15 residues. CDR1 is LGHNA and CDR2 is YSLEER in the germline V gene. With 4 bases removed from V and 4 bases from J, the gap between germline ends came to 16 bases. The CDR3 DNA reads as TGCGCCAGCAGCCCCAAAACACAGGTGATCACTGAAGCTTTCTTT. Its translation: CASSPKTQVITEAFF.

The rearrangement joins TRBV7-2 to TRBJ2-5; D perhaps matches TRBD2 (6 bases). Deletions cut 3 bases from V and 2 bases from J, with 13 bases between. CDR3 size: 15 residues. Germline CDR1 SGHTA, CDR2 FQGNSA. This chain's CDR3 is CASSLEGGRQETQYF. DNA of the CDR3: TGTGCCAGCAGCTTGGAGGGCGGACGGCAAGAGACCCAGTACTTC. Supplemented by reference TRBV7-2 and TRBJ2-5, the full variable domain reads GAGVSQSPSNKVTEKGKDVELRCDPISGHTALYWYRQSLGQGLEFLIYFQGNSAPDKSGLPSDRFSAERTGGSVSTLTIQRTQQEDSAVYLCASSLEGGRQETQYFGPGTRLLVL.

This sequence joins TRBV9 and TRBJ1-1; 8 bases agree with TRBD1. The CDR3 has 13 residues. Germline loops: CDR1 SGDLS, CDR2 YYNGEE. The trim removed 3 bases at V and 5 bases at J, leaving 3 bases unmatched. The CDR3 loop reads CASSADRGTEAFF. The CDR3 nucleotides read TGTGCCAGCAGCGCTGACAGGGGTACTGAAGCTTTCTTT.

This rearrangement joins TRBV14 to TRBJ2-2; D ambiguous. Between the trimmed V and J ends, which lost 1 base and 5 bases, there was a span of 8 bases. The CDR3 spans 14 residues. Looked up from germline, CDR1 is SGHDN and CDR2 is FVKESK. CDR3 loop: CASSQGRWTGELFF. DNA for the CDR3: TGTGCCAGCAGCCAAGGGCGGTGGACCGGGGAGCTGTTTTTT.

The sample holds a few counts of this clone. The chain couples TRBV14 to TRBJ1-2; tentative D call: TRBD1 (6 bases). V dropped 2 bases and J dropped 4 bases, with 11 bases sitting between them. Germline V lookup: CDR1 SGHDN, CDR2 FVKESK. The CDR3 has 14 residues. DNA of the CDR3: TGTGCCAGCAGCCAAAGGGGACAAGTCTATGGCTACACCTTC. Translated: CASSQRGQVYGYTF.

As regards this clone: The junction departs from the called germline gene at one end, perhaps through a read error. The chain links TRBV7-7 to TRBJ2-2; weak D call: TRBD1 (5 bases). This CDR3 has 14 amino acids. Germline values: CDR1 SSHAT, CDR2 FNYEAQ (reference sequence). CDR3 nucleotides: TGTGCTAGCAGCCCTCAGGGTCCAGCCGGGGAGCTGTTTTTT. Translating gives CASSPQGPAGELFF.

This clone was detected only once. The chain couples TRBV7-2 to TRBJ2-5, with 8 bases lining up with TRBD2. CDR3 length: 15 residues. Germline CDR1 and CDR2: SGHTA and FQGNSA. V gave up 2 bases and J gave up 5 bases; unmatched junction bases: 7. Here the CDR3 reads CASSLITGGPETQYF. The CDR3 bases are TGTGCCAGCAGCTTAATCACGGGGGGGCCCGAGACCCAGTACTTC.

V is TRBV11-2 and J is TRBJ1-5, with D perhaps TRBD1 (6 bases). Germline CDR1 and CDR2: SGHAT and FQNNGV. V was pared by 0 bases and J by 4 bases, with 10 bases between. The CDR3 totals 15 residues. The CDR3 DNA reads TGTGCCAGCAGCTTAGAGACAGGCGGAAATCAGCCCCAGCATTTT. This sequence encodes CASSLETGGNQPQHF.

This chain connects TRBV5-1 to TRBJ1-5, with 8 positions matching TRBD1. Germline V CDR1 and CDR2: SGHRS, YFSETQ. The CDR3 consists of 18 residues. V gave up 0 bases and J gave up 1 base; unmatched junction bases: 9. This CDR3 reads CASSLGGQGGRSNQPQHF. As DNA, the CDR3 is TGCGCCAGCAGCTTGGGAGGACAGGGAGGGAGAAGCAATCAGCCCCAGCATTTT.

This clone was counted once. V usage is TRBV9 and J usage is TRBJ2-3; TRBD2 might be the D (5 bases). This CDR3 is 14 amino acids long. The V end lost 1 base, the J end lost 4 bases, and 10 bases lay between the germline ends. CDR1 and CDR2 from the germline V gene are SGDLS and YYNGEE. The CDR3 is CASSVRGRADTQYF. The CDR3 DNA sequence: TGTGCCAGCAGCGTACGGGGTAGGGCAGATACGCAGTATTTT.

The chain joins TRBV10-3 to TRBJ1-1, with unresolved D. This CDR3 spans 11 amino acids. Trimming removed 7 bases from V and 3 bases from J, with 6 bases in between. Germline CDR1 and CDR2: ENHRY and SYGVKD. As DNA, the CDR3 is TGTGCCATCATGGCGGACACTGAAGCTTTCTTT. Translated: CAIMADTEAFF.

Here the CDR3 reads CASSVRPSQVEQYF. In DNA, the CDR3 is TGCGCCAGCAGCGTCCGGCCCTCCCAGGTCGAGCAGTACTTC. V is TRBV5-1 and J is TRBJ2-7, with D unresolved. The CDR3 contains 14 residues. Trimming took 4 bases from V and 6 from J, leaving 17 bases between them. CDR1 and CDR2 (germline): SGHRS, YFSETQ.

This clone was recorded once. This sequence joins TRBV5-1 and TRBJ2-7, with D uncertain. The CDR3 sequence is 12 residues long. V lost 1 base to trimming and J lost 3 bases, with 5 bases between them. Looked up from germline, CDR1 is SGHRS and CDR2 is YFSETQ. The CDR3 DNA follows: TGCGCCAGCAGCTTGCCCGGCTACGAGCAGTACTTC. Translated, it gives CASSLPGYEQYF. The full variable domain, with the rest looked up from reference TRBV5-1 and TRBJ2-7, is KAGVTQTPRYLIKTRGQQVTLSCSPISGHRSVSWYQQTPGQGLQFLFEYFSETQRNKGNFPGRFSGRQFSNSRSEMNVSTLELGDSALYLCASSLPGYEQYFGPGTRLTVT.